Listed here are 14 T cell receptor beta chains from one sample, sequenced in a study of T cells in Graves' hyperthyroidism and ophthalmopathy. Using RNA transcripts as the source, TCR beta CDR3 regions were amplified. During a first-round RT-PCR of the TCR CDR3, the HTBI primer set was used. MiXCR, run by TCRdb on the multiplex PCR reads, gives a single entry per CDR3 protein. The repertoire consists of about 540,000 distinct CDR3 sequences, with 40% to 55% occurring once and the leading ten covering just over 8%. Material: peripheral blood or thyroid tissue (not recorded which). These receptors all come from a woman younger than 35 with Graves' hyperthyroidism.

In this sample, this clonotype turned up a few times. This rearrangement joins TRBV24-1 to TRBJ1-5, with D perhaps TRBD1 (5 bases). Germline V lookup: CDR1 KGHDR, CDR2 SFDVKD. The V end was cut by 1 base, the J end by 9 bases, with 9 bases between. The CDR3 has 13 amino acids. The DNA for the CDR3 is TGTGCCACCAGTGATTTATCCGGGGCGCCCCAGCATTTT. This translates into CATSDLSGAPQHF.

This clonotype was found a few times. This chain uses TRBV15 with TRBJ1-1; 7 positions agree with TRBD1. The J segment lost 4 bases and the V segment lost 0 bases, leaving 5 bases of the junction unmatched. Germline assignment: CDR1 LNHNV and CDR2 YYDKDF (reference sequence). CDR3 length: 15 residues. This chain's CDR3 is CATSRDPRGATEAFF. For the CDR3, the DNA is TGTGCCACCAGCAGAGATCCCAGGGGGGCCACTGAAGCTTTCTTT. The variable domain in full, with the rest retrieved from reference TRBV15 and TRBJ1-1, is DAMVIQNPRYQVTQFGKPVTLSCSQTLNHNVMYWYQQKSSQAPKLLFHYYDKDFNNEADTPDNFQSRRPNTSFCFLDIRSPGLGDTAMYLCATSRDPRGATEAFFGQGTRLTVV.

The rearrangement links TRBV6-4 to TRBJ2-7; 7 bases map to TRBD2. CDR3 size: 14 residues. V was pared by 5 bases and J by 3 bases, with 7 bases of the junction left unmatched. Germline V CDR1 and CDR2: MRHNA, SNTAGT. This CDR3 is CASSSLAAHYEQYF. CDR3 coding DNA: TGTGCCAGCAGTTCTCTAGCGGCACACTACGAGCAGTACTTC.

The chain joins TRBV12-5 to TRBJ1-1; no firm D call. The CDR3 is 13 amino acids. Trimming took off 1 base at V and 4 bases at J, with 7 bases between the two ends. Germline CDR1 and CDR2: LGHNT and FRNRAP. This chain's CDR3 is CASGLGPVTEAFF. CDR3 in DNA: TGTGCTAGTGGTTTGGGACCGGTCACTGAAGCTTTCTTT.

This clonotype has a single count. A much larger clone differs by one base, so this may be a read error. V gene TRBV2 combines with J gene TRBJ1-5; D not certain. Germline V gives CDR1 SNHLY, CDR2 FYNNEI. This CDR3 spans 14 amino acids. CDR3 residues: CASKPEYSNQPRHF. In nucleotides, the CDR3 is TGTGCCAGCAAACCGGAATATAGCAATCAGCCCCGGCATTTT.

This chain uses TRBV7-8 with TRBJ1-1; 7 bases agree with TRBD1. V trimming: 2 bases; J trimming: 0 bases; junction bases outside the gene matches: 21. CDR3 length: 21 residues. Germline loops: CDR1 SGHVS, CDR2 FQNEAQ. The CDR3 DNA reads as TGTGCCAGCAGCTTACGCAGCCGACCTGATCGGTGGGACAGCATGAACACTGAAGCTTTCTTT. This sequence encodes CASSLRSRPDRWDSMNTEAFF. The full variable domain, with the rest looked up from reference TRBV7-8 and TRBJ1-1, is GAGVSQSPRYKVAKRGQDVALRCDPISGHVSLFWYQQALGQGPEFLTYFQNEAQLDKSGLPSDRFFAERPEGSVSTLKIQRTQQEDSAVYLCASSLRSRPDRWDSMNTEAFFGQGTRLTVV.

This clonotype has only a few counts. One junction end does not reproduce the germline sequence, and a read error may be involved. This chain joins TRBV6-1 and TRBJ1-5, with D perhaps matching TRBD1 (5 bases). Germline assignment: CDR1 MNHNS and CDR2 SASEGT. CDR3 length: 11 residues. The CDR3, as DNA: TGTGCCGGCAGGGTAGATCAGCCCCAGCATTTT. It specifies CAGRVDQPQHF.

The gene calls are TRBV7-2 and TRBJ1-6, with 8 bases matching TRBD1. After removal of 0 bases from V and 10 bases from J, the junction contained 8 bases not matched to a gene. The CDR3 contains 16 residues. Germline CDR1 and CDR2: SGHTA and FQGNSA. In DNA, the CDR3 is TGTGCCAGCAGCTTAGCGGCAGGGGGCGCGTGGTCACCCCTCCACTTT. It encodes CASSLAAGGAWSPLHF.

The V call is TRBV7-3, the J call TRBJ2-2; the match to TRBD2 covers 12 bases. The V gene's germline CDR1 is SGHTA and CDR2 FQGTGA. This CDR3 is built from 17 residues. The J segment lost 6 bases and the V segment lost 5 bases, leaving 10 bases of the junction unmatched. The CDR3 sequence: CASSDFRLAGEAGELFF. The CDR3 DNA is TGTGCCAGCAGCGATTTTAGACTAGCGGGAGAAGCCGGGGAGCTGTTTTTT.

CDR3 nucleotide sequence: TGTGCCAGCAGGACAGGGGGCGCGGGGCAGCCCCAGCATTTT. This codes for CASRTGGAGQPQHF. The chain couples TRBV2 to TRBJ1-5; 10 nucleotides agree with TRBD1. This CDR3 has 14 amino acids. The junction had 6 bases not matched to a gene; V was cut back by 6 bases and J by 7 bases. The germline V gene has CDR1 SNHLY and CDR2 FYNNEI.

This clonotype was seen only a few times. Germline and junction disagree at one end, which may indicate a read error. The CDR3 DNA reads TGTGCTAGCAGCTTTGCCGGTGAAGATACGCAGTATTTT. This sequence encodes CASSFAGEDTQYF. This chain links TRBV7-7 with TRBJ2-3; D unclear. The CDR3 runs 13 residues. In germline, CDR1 is SSHAT, CDR2 FNYEAQ (reference sequence).

The chain is built from TRBV7-6 and TRBJ2-1; D tentatively fits TRBD1 or TRBD2 (5 bases each). The CDR3 is 13 residues long. Looked up from germline, CDR1 is SGHVS and CDR2 is FNYEAQ. The V gene lost 6 bases and the J gene lost 6 bases, with 12 bases spanning the gap. CDR3 sequence (DNA): TGTGCCAGCAGGCGCCTTGGGGGCAATGAGCAGTTCTTC. Protein product: CASRRLGGNEQFF.

The rearrangement uses TRBV20-1 and TRBJ2-7, with 7 bases identical to TRBD1. V was pared by 2 bases and J by 0 bases, with 7 bases of the junction left unmatched. In germline, CDR1 is DFQATT, CDR2 SNEGSKA (reference sequence). The CDR3 contains 15 residues. Written as DNA, the CDR3 is TGCAGTGCTAGACGACCAGGGGGTTACTCCTACGAGCAGTACTTC. Protein sequence: CSARRPGGYSYEQYF.

The V gene is TRBV29-1, the J gene TRBJ1-2; the D is unclear. V was trimmed by 4 bases and J by 8 bases, leaving 8 bases between them. Per the germline V gene, CDR1 is SQVTM and CDR2 is ANQGSEA. The CDR3 spans 10 residues. The CDR3 loop is CSVGVGGYTF. CDR3 nucleotides: TGCAGCGTTGGGGTAGGAGGCTACACCTTC.